This T cell receptor (beta chain) was captured by sequencing in a study of T cells in Graves' hyperthyroidism and ophthalmopathy. Study context: Peripheral blood was secured at the point of initial diagnosis, before any treatment. Study observations and caveats: The blood repertoire included most of the expanded thyroid clonotypes above 0.001.

Trimming removed 2 bases from V and 2 bases from J, with 12 bases in between. The germline V gene encodes CDR1 MNHEY and CDR2 SVGEGT. The CDR3 covers 15 residues. From RNA transcripts, TCR beta CDR3 regions were amplified. First-round RT-PCR targeting the TCR CDR3 was performed with the HTBI primer set. From the multiplex PCR reads, TCRdb called clonotypes with MiXCR, one entry per CDR3 protein. The data hold about half a million distinct CDR3 sequences, with around 24% observed a single time. Each ophthalmopathy patient scored at least 3 on the Clinical Activity Score and at least 4 on NOSPECS grade, with duration under 3 months. Orbital computed tomography, thyroid ultrasound, serum thyroxine and TRAb, and clinical symptoms together informed the diagnoses. On this clonotype itself: Its antigen is unknown. The CDR3 ends on some other residue instead of the conserved phenylalanine or tryptophan, so this is likely a read error.

The receptor's source is a woman in her 30s with Graves' ophthalmopathy. V and J are TRBV6-2 or TRBV6-3 and TRBJ1-1; no clear D gene. The sample comprised blood. The CDR3 sequence: CASSYSVAANTEAFI. As DNA, the CDR3 is TGTGCCAGCAGTTACAGTGTCGCAGCCAACACTGAAGCTTTCATT.